The rows below give T cell receptor beta chains drawn from one sample of a study of T cells expressing NK-cell markers. TCRdb re-analyzed the 5' RACE reads; it lists each CDR3 protein once, without DNA. This table holds 120,000 to 150,000 distinct CDR3 sequences. Material: blood T cells: a sorted CD56 or NKG2C T cell subset, CD4+ or CD8+ T cells, or bulk PBMC T cells (not recorded which). These receptors originate from a man between 18 and 29 years old in good health. The CDR3 runs from the conserved cysteine through the conserved F or W.

V gene	J gene	CDR3 protein
TRBV6-1	TRBJ2-1	CASSQISGRAWNEQFF
TRBV6-5	TRBJ2-1	CASSTHTSGTYNEQFF
TRBV13	TRBJ2-1	CASSVGLAGIKEQFF
TRBV12-3/TRBV12-4	TRBJ2-1	CASSIAGVAYNEQFF
TRBV7-6	TRBJ2-1	CASSLASGLAYNEQFF
TRBV7-9	TRBJ2-7	CASSLAQRYYEQYF
TRBV5-4	TRBJ2-5	CASSLDRGQETQYF
TRBV2	TRBJ2-1	CASKDGYNEQFF
TRBV15	TRBJ2-3	CATSRDKGLADLEGDTQYF
TRBV6-5	TRBJ2-1	CASSYSRSSSYNEQFF
TRBV6-2/TRBV6-3	TRBJ2-1	CASTTTGNEQFF
TRBV11-1	TRBJ2-2	CASQPGNTGELFF
TRBV24-1	TRBJ1-5	CATSDPPKAEPQHF
TRBV3-1	TRBJ2-5	CASSHASAGEQETQYF
TRBV7-8	TRBJ2-2	CASSLDATSGSPNTGELFF
TRBV5-1	TRBJ2-1	CASMETPGDNEQFF
TRBV9	TRBJ1-6	CASSTGNSPLHF